The rows below give T cell receptor beta chains drawn from one sample of a study of cytomegalovirus exposure and HLA in healthy donors. Produced via immunoSEQ multiplex PCR; TCRdb's table is partial and in-frame only. The sample yields fewer than 250,000 clones, roughly 83% seen once. Sequencing used PBMCs. Every receptor here comes from a woman under 30 in good health and CMV-seronegative. The CDR3 runs from the conserved cysteine through the conserved F or W. Each record gives: clone size, V gene, J gene, D gene, CDR3 DNA, CDR3 protein. A D gene is named only where the DNA matches it firmly. For some rows the clone size is stated as once, few or many, or as a class when expanded; others skip it.

clone size: -; V gene: TRBV19; J gene: TRBJ2-3; D gene: TRBD2; CDR3 DNA: TGTGCCAGTAATAGCGGGGCTAGCACAGATACGCAGTATTTT; CDR3 protein: CASNSGASTDTQYF
clone size: -; V gene: TRBV29-1; J gene: TRBJ2-1; D gene: -; CDR3 DNA: TGCAGCGCCGCCGCAGGGACCTCCTACAATGAGCAGTTCTTC; CDR3 protein: CSAAAGTSYNEQFF
clone size: -; V gene: TRBV7-9; J gene: TRBJ1-1; D gene: -; CDR3 DNA: TGTGCCAGCAGCTCGGGTGGGAACACTGAAGCTTTCTTT; CDR3 protein: CASSSGGNTEAFF
clone size: -; V gene: TRBV5-1; J gene: TRBJ1-4; D gene: -; CDR3 DNA: TGCGCCAGCAGCCTGGTGACAGCAGACGAAAAACTGTTTTTT; CDR3 protein: CASSLVTADEKLFF
clone size: -; V gene: TRBV20-1; J gene: TRBJ2-7; D gene: -; CDR3 DNA: TGCAGTGCGCGGGGATTCCCAGGGTACTTC; CDR3 protein: CSARGFPGYF
clone size: -; V gene: TRBV6-5; J gene: TRBJ2-1; D gene: -; CDR3 DNA: TGTGCCAGCAGTTACTCGGTGTTTTACAATGAGCAGTTCTTC; CDR3 protein: CASSYSVFYNEQFF
clone size: -; V gene: TRBV25-1; J gene: TRBJ1-6; D gene: -; CDR3 DNA: TGTGCCAGCAGTGGAAACAGGGCTAACTATAATTCACCCCTCCACTTT; CDR3 protein: CASSGNRANYNSPLHF
clone size: -; V gene: TRBV7-2; J gene: TRBJ1-5; D gene: -; CDR3 DNA: TGTGCCAGCAGCTTAGTACAGGGAAGCAATCAGCCCCAGCATTTT; CDR3 protein: CASSLVQGSNQPQHF
clone size: -; V gene: TRBV29-1; J gene: TRBJ1-1; D gene: -; CDR3 DNA: TGCAGCGTAGCGCGTGGTCAGGGGCCCCTGAACACTGAAGCTTTCTTT; CDR3 protein: CSVARGQGPLNTEAFF
clone size: -; V gene: TRBV5-1; J gene: TRBJ2-3; D gene: TRBD2; CDR3 DNA: TGCGCCAGCAGCCTGGGACTAGCGGGAGGGCCGGTAGATACGCAGTATTTT; CDR3 protein: CASSLGLAGGPVDTQYF
clone size: -; V gene: TRBV5-1; J gene: TRBJ2-3; D gene: -; CDR3 DNA: TGCGCCAGCAGCTCCCAGGGGAGGAGCACAGATACGCAGTATTTT; CDR3 protein: CASSSQGRSTDTQYF
clone size: once; V gene: TRBV5-6; J gene: TRBJ2-6; D gene: -; CDR3 DNA: TGTGCCAGCAGCTTATTGCGGACTGGGGCCAACGTCCTGACTTTC; CDR3 protein: CASSLLRTGANVLTF
clone size: -; V gene: TRBV28; J gene: TRBJ2-3; D gene: TRBD1; CDR3 DNA: TGTGCCAGCAGCCCAAGTAGGGGGCGAGATACGCAGTATTTT; CDR3 protein: CASSPSRGRDTQYF
clone size: -; V gene: TRBV5-4; J gene: TRBJ1-5; D gene: -; CDR3 DNA: TGTGCCAGCAGCTCTGGGAGCCCATATAGCAATCAGCCCCAGCATTTT; CDR3 protein: CASSSGSPYSNQPQHF
clone size: -; V gene: TRBV19; J gene: TRBJ2-1; D gene: TRBD2; CDR3 DNA: TGTGCCAGTAGTATTGGGCGGGGGACCTACAATGAGCAGTTCTTC; CDR3 protein: CASSIGRGTYNEQFF
clone size: many; V gene: TRBV28; J gene: TRBJ2-5; D gene: -; CDR3 DNA: TGTGCCAGCAGTTTCCAGGCCGGGGAGACCCAGTACTTC; CDR3 protein: CASSFQAGETQYF
clone size: -; V gene: TRBV28; J gene: TRBJ2-7; D gene: TRBD2; CDR3 DNA: TGTGCCAGCAGTCCGGGACTAGCGGACTACGAGCAGTACTTC; CDR3 protein: CASSPGLADYEQYF
clone size: -; V gene: TRBV5-1; J gene: TRBJ2-7; D gene: TRBD2; CDR3 DNA: TGCGCCAGCAGCTTGGGACTAGCGTCCTACGAGCAGTACTTC; CDR3 protein: CASSLGLASYEQYF
clone size: -; V gene: TRBV6-6; J gene: TRBJ2-3; D gene: TRBD2; CDR3 DNA: TGTGCCAGCAGCCCCCGTGCGGGGGGCACAGATACGCAGTATTTT; CDR3 protein: CASSPRAGGTDTQYF
clone size: -; V gene: TRBV4-2; J gene: TRBJ1-1; D gene: -; CDR3 DNA: TGTGCCAGCAGCCAAGTATCCGTACAGGGGAACACTGAAGCTTTCTTT; CDR3 protein: CASSQVSVQGNTEAFF
clone size: few; V gene: TRBV5-1; J gene: TRBJ2-7; D gene: TRBD1; CDR3 DNA: TGCGCCAGCAGCTTGGGGACAGGGATCTACGAGCAGTACTTC; CDR3 protein: CASSLGTGIYEQYF
clone size: -; V gene: TRBV2; J gene: TRBJ2-2; D gene: -; CDR3 DNA: TGTGCCAGCGAGAGGGTGACGAACACCGGGGAGCTGTTTTTT; CDR3 protein: CASERVTNTGELFF
clone size: -; V gene: TRBV6-1; J gene: TRBJ2-7; D gene: TRBD1; CDR3 DNA: TGTGCCAGCAGTCCCGGGACAGCAGTAGCCTACGAGCAGTACTTC; CDR3 protein: CASSPGTAVAYEQYF
clone size: -; V gene: TRBV30; J gene: TRBJ2-7; D gene: TRBD1; CDR3 DNA: TGTGCCTGGACCACAGGGGGATCCTACGAGCAGTACTTC; CDR3 protein: CAWTTGGSYEQYF
clone size: few; V gene: TRBV30; J gene: TRBJ2-1; D gene: -; CDR3 DNA: TGTGCCTGGAGTGTATATGAGCAGTTCTTC; CDR3 protein: CAWSVYEQFF
clone size: -; V gene: TRBV27; J gene: TRBJ2-7; D gene: TRBD2; CDR3 DNA: TGTGCCAGCAGTTTCGGGACTAGCGGAACCTACGAGCAGTACTTC; CDR3 protein: CASSFGTSGTYEQYF
clone size: -; V gene: TRBV11-2; J gene: TRBJ2-5; D gene: TRBD1; CDR3 DNA: TGTGCCAGCAGCTCGGACAGGGTCCCCCAAGAGACCCAGTACTTC; CDR3 protein: CASSSDRVPQETQYF
clone size: few; V gene: TRBV28; J gene: TRBJ1-5; D gene: -; CDR3 DNA: TGTGCCAGCAGTTTCCAGGGCGGGCGAAGGGATCAGCCCCAGCATTTT; CDR3 protein: CASSFQGGRRDQPQHF
clone size: -; V gene: TRBV19; J gene: TRBJ2-5; D gene: -; CDR3 DNA: TGTGCCAGTAGTATAGGTCGGCACCCACAAGAGACCCAGTACTTC; CDR3 protein: CASSIGRHPQETQYF
clone size: -; V gene: TRBV7-9; J gene: TRBJ2-2; D gene: -; CDR3 DNA: TGTGCCAGCAGCTTGGGCTCCGGGGAGCTGTTTTTT; CDR3 protein: CASSLGSGELFF
clone size: -; V gene: TRBV7-7; J gene: TRBJ2-5; D gene: TRBD1; CDR3 DNA: TGTGCTAGCAGCTTAGGAGGGACAGGGGTTTACCAAGAGACCCAGTACTTC; CDR3 protein: CASSLGGTGVYQETQYF
clone size: -; V gene: TRBV11-2; J gene: TRBJ2-1; D gene: TRBD2; CDR3 DNA: TGTGCCAGCAGCTTTACTAGCGGAGGCTACAATGAGCAGTTCTTC; CDR3 protein: CASSFTSGGYNEQFF
clone size: -; V gene: TRBV19; J gene: TRBJ1-2; D gene: -; CDR3 DNA: TGTGCCAGTAGTATAGGCGGAGCCCAGGCCTATGGCTACACCTTC; CDR3 protein: CASSIGGAQAYGYTF
clone size: -; V gene: TRBV29-1; J gene: TRBJ1-1; D gene: TRBD1; CDR3 DNA: TGCAGCGGAGGACAGGGAGGCACTGAAGCTTTCTTT; CDR3 protein: CSGGQGGTEAFF
clone size: -; V gene: TRBV6-1; J gene: TRBJ2-7; D gene: TRBD1; CDR3 DNA: TGTGCCAGCACCCTAGGGGGACAGGACTACGAGCAGTACTTC; CDR3 protein: CASTLGGQDYEQYF
clone size: -; V gene: TRBV5-1; J gene: TRBJ2-7; D gene: TRBD1; CDR3 DNA: TGCGCCAGCAGCCCGGGTGGACAGGGCTACGAGCAGTACTTC; CDR3 protein: CASSPGGQGYEQYF
clone size: -; V gene: TRBV27; J gene: TRBJ1-6; D gene: TRBD1; CDR3 DNA: TGTGCCAGCAGACTGACAGGGGTCAATTCACCCCTCCACTTT; CDR3 protein: CASRLTGVNSPLHF
clone size: -; V gene: TRBV19; J gene: TRBJ2-7; D gene: -; CDR3 DNA: TGTGCCAGTAGTAAGGGCAGGGTACGAACCTACGAGCAGTACTTC; CDR3 protein: CASSKGRVRTYEQYF
clone size: few; V gene: TRBV21-1; J gene: TRBJ2-7; D gene: -; CDR3 DNA: TGTGCCAGCAGCATCCGGGACAGAACCTACGAGCAGTACTTC; CDR3 protein: CASSIRDRTYEQYF
clone size: -; V gene: TRBV11-2; J gene: TRBJ2-1; D gene: -; CDR3 DNA: TGTGCCAGCAGCTTAGAGGGGGGCCGAAACAATGAGCAGTTCTTC; CDR3 protein: CASSLEGGRNNEQFF
clone size: -; V gene: TRBV5-1; J gene: TRBJ2-3; D gene: TRBD1; CDR3 DNA: TGCGCCAGCAGCTATGAGACAGGGGGCACGGATACGCAGTATTTT; CDR3 protein: CASSYETGGTDTQYF
clone size: -; V gene: TRBV4-2; J gene: TRBJ2-3; D gene: TRBD2; CDR3 DNA: TGTGCCAGCAGCCCCCGGGAGGCAAGCACAGATACGCAGTATTTT; CDR3 protein: CASSPREASTDTQYF
clone size: -; V gene: TRBV27; J gene: TRBJ2-3; D gene: TRBD1; CDR3 DNA: TGTGCCAGCACCTCCAAGACAGGGCGGTTAGGAGATACGCAGTATTTT; CDR3 protein: CASTSKTGRLGDTQYF
clone size: few; V gene: TRBV10-1; J gene: TRBJ2-7; D gene: TRBD2; CDR3 DNA: TGCGCCAGCAGTGGGTCAGCGGGGACCTACGAGCAGTACTTC; CDR3 protein: CASSGSAGTYEQYF
clone size: -; V gene: TRBV28; J gene: TRBJ1-2; D gene: -; CDR3 DNA: TGTGCCAGCGCCCCCCTTGGTTATGGCTACACCTTC; CDR3 protein: CASAPLGYGYTF
clone size: once; V gene: TRBV5-4; J gene: TRBJ2-1; D gene: TRBD2; CDR3 DNA: TGTGCCAACCCGGGACTAGCGGGAGGATCTGAGCAGTTCTTC; CDR3 protein: CANPGLAGGSEQFF
clone size: once; V gene: TRBV7-9; J gene: TRBJ2-7; D gene: -; CDR3 DNA: TGTGCCAGCAGCCAAACAGGTCTCTACGAGCAGTACTTC; CDR3 protein: CASSQTGLYEQYF
clone size: -; V gene: TRBV27; J gene: TRBJ2-7; D gene: -; CDR3 DNA: TGTGCCAGCAGTTTAACAGGGAGGGTGTACGAGCAGTACTTC; CDR3 protein: CASSLTGRVYEQYF
clone size: -; V gene: TRBV9; J gene: TRBJ1-1; D gene: TRBD1; CDR3 DNA: TGTGCCAGCAGTCCAGGAGGGACAGGGGCAAACACTGAAGCTTTCTTT; CDR3 protein: CASSPGGTGANTEAFF
clone size: few; V gene: TRBV28; J gene: TRBJ1-2; D gene: -; CDR3 DNA: TGTGCCAGCAGTTTTTTAGGGGATGGCTACACCTTC; CDR3 protein: CASSFLGDGYTF
clone size: once; V gene: TRBV2; J gene: TRBJ2-1; D gene: TRBD2; CDR3 DNA: TGTGCCAGCCTTACTAGCGGGAGGGCCAACAATGAGCAGTTCTTC; CDR3 protein: CASLTSGRANNEQFF
clone size: -; V gene: TRBV5-1; J gene: TRBJ1-2; D gene: -; CDR3 DNA: TGCGCCAGCAGCTCTTCGACCTTAGACTATGGCTACACCTTC; CDR3 protein: CASSSSTLDYGYTF
clone size: -; V gene: TRBV27; J gene: TRBJ1-5; D gene: TRBD1; CDR3 DNA: TGTGCCAGCAGTTTTGGGACAGAGCGTAGCAATCAGCCCCAGCATTTT; CDR3 protein: CASSFGTERSNQPQHF
clone size: -; V gene: TRBV27; J gene: TRBJ2-1; D gene: -; CDR3 DNA: TGTGCCAGCAGTTTCAGGCGGAGGGATGAGCAGTTCTTC; CDR3 protein: CASSFRRRDEQFF